A single sample gave rise to the 21 T cell receptor beta chains below, sequenced in a study of PD-1 blockade in classical Hodgkin lymphoma. Every single patient, without exception, relapsed after autologous stem cell transplantation, and brentuximab vedotin exposure varied. Method: immunoSEQ multiplex PCR; TCRdb's copy keeps in-frame clones and lacks some. The repertoire includes more than 50,000 clones, 75% to 90% of them detected once, and over 14% sits in the top ten. The sample in question was peripheral blood mononuclear cells (PBMCs), obtained at baseline. The receptor set was obtained from a human donor with classical Hodgkin lymphoma.

The V and J genes are TRBV12-5 and TRBJ2-5; D gene ambiguous. The CDR3 has 16 residues. Germline values: CDR1 LGHNT, CDR2 FRNRAP. V was shortened by 2 bases and J by 3 bases, with 16 bases between the two germline ends. For the CDR3, the DNA is TGTGCTAGTGGTTTGCCGACATTTTTTGGGGAAGAGACCCAGTACTTC. Encoded protein: CASGLPTFFGEETQYF.

Here the CDR3 reads CAVKGGTNNSPLHF. The DNA for the CDR3 is TGTGCCGTTAAAGGGGGGACGAATAATTCACCCCTCCACTTT. V is TRBV2 and J is TRBJ1-6, with a possible D match to TRBD1 (6 bases). The V end lost 11 bases, the J end lost 5 bases, and 16 bases lay between the germline ends. This CDR3 is 14 amino acids long. The germline gives CDR1 SNHLY, CDR2 FYNNEI.

The CDR3 here is CSVERGTGPYPYEQYF. The DNA of the CDR3 is TGCAGCGTTGAGCGAGGGACAGGGCCCTACCCCTACGAGCAGTACTTC. The chain is built from TRBV29-1 and TRBJ2-7; 9 bases align to TRBD1. CDR3 length equals 16 residues. Germline-derived CDR1 and CDR2 are SQVTM and ANQGSEA. V shed 3 bases, J shed 2 bases, and the junction held 11 bases outside the gene matches.

This chain links TRBV6-1 with TRBJ1-2; D uncertain. The germline V gene has CDR1 MNHNS and CDR2 SASEGT. This CDR3 region has 13 residues. Deletions cut 4 bases from V and 5 bases from J, with 11 bases between. CDR3 amino acids: CASSGGNSYGYTF. The CDR3 DNA reads as TGTGCCAGCAGTGGGGGAAATTCATATGGCTACACCTTC.

The V gene is TRBV16, the J gene TRBJ2-3, with D uncertain. CDR3 size: 15 residues. Germline-derived CDR1 and CDR2 are KGHSY and FQNENV. Trimming left V 7 bases short and J 1 base short, with 15 bases between. CDR3 in DNA: TGTGCCAGCAACCTCCTAAACGGTGGCACAGATACGCAGTATTTT. Protein: CASNLLNGGTDTQYF. Supplemented by reference TRBV16 and TRBJ2-3, the full variable domain reads GEEVAQTPKHLVRGEGQKAKLYCAPIKGHSYVFWYQQVLKNEFKFLISFQNENVFDETGMPKERFSAKCLPNSPCSLEIQATKLEDSAVYFCASNLLNGGTDTQYFGPGTRLTVL.

This clone was counted once. The chain carries TRBV28 and TRBJ1-1, with D hard to call. The V and J ends lost 3 bases and 1 base respectively, with 9 bases between them. CDR3 size: 14 residues. Germline lookup yields CDR1 MDHEN and CDR2 SYDVKM. The chain's CDR3 is CASSFTIRNTEAFF. CDR3 sequence (DNA): TGTGCCAGCAGTTTTACGATCAGGAACACTGAAGCTTTCTTT.

The V and J genes are TRBV6-6 and TRBJ1-1, with 7 nucleotides matching TRBD1. The CDR3 is made up of 13 amino acids. The V segment lost 5 bases and the J segment 14 bases; nucleotides outside the gene matches: 14. Germline V gene data show CDR1 as MNHNY and CDR2 as SVGAGI (reference sequence). The CDR3 DNA reads as TGTGCCAGCAGTACCATATATCCACAGGGGAAATTCTTT. The encoded protein is CASSTIYPQGKFF.

The chain couples TRBV6-5 to TRBJ1-4; D remains unclear. Germline V CDR1 and CDR2: MNHEY, SVGAGI. Trimming removed 0 bases from V and 8 bases from J, with 10 bases in between. CDR3 size: 14 residues. The CDR3 loop reads CASSYSFVTEKLFF. CDR3 coding DNA: TGTGCCAGCAGTTACTCATTTGTTACGGAAAAACTGTTTTTT.

The chain uses TRBV15 and TRBJ1-2; D possibly corresponds to TRBD1 (5 bases). CDR3 length: 15 residues. Deletions cut 0 bases from V and 6 bases from J, with 14 bases between. Germline V gene sequence: CDR1 LNHNV, CDR2 YYDKDF (reference sequence). CDR3 sequence (DNA): TGTGCCACCAGCAGAGACCGGGACCCCGGACATGGCTACACCTTC. Its translation: CATSRDRDPGHGYTF.

This rearrangement joins TRBV7-9 to TRBJ1-2; D may be TRBD1 (6 bases). The CDR3 spans 14 residues. The V and J ends lost 4 bases and 2 bases respectively, with 11 bases between them. Germline assignment: CDR1 SEHNR and CDR2 FQNEAQ (reference sequence). CDR3 DNA sequence: TGTGCCAGCAGCTCTACAGGGACAAACTATGGCTACACCTTC. Amino acids: CASSSTGTNYGYTF.

The chain is built from TRBV28 and TRBJ2-4; D may be TRBD2 (6 bases). The germline V and J ends were trimmed by 9 bases and 1 base, with 10 bases remaining between them. CDR1 is MDHEN, CDR2 SYDVKM, per germline. The CDR3 has 13 residues. CDR3 in amino acids: CASRSGAKNIQYF. The DNA of the CDR3 is TGTGCCAGTAGAAGCGGGGCCAAAAACATTCAGTACTTC.

V usage is TRBV5-1 and J usage is TRBJ2-7; 7 bases line up with TRBD2. This CDR3 contains 17 residues. The germline gives CDR1 SGHRS, CDR2 YFSETQ. The V and J ends lost 0 bases and 0 bases, in that order; junction bases with no gene match: 9. In DNA, the CDR3 is TGCGCCAGCAGCTTGGGAGGGACGGGGGGTAGCTCCTACGAGCAGTACTTC. Translation: CASSLGGTGGSSYEQYF.

The genes are TRBV29-1 and TRBJ2-3, with 9 positions matching TRBD1. V lost 4 bases to trimming and J lost 2 bases; unmatched junction nucleotides: 4. This CDR3 has 14 residues. The germline V gene has CDR1 SQVTM and CDR2 ANQGSEA. CDR3 sequence (DNA): TGCAGCGTTGGACAGGGGGTTGCCACAGATACGCAGTATTTT. This sequence encodes CSVGQGVATDTQYF.

The V call is TRBV10-3, the J call TRBJ2-1; possible D gene TRBD2, 5 bases. The CDR3 sequence is 15 residues long. Per the germline V gene, CDR1 is ENHRY and CDR2 is SYGVKD. V lost 1 base to trimming and J lost 4 bases, with 11 bases between them. In DNA form, the CDR3 reads TGTGCCATCAGTGAGTTCGGACTCCAATACAATGAGCAGTTCTTC. It translates to CAISEFGLQYNEQFF.

A word on this clone: Relative to the germline gene, one junction end is altered; a read error may explain this. This chain connects TRBV7-9 to TRBJ2-1, with D tentatively TRBD1 (6 bases). Germline assignment: CDR1 SEHNR and CDR2 FQNEAQ (reference sequence). The CDR3 is 14 residues long. CDR3 residues: CASRLDWGHNEQFF. The CDR3 DNA is TGTGCCAGCAGGTTAGACTGGGGGCACAATGAGCAGTTCTTC.

This clone has just one count. V and J are TRBV6-5 and TRBJ1-5, with 7 bases that match TRBD1. After removal of 8 bases from V and 3 bases from J, the junction contained 10 bases not matched to a gene. This CDR3 is built from 15 residues. Looked up from germline, CDR1 is MNHEY and CDR2 is SVGAGI. CDR3: CASRSKGAFNQPQHF. CDR3 nucleotide sequence: TGTGCCAGCCGGAGTAAGGGGGCTTTCAATCAGCCCCAGCATTTT.

CDR3 bases: TGTGCCAGCAGCCCCAGTCTCCTTAACTATGGCTACACCTTC. Protein sequence: CASSPSLLNYGYTF. This chain links TRBV5-4 with TRBJ1-2; D not certain. The CDR3 sequence is 14 residues long. Germline values: CDR1 SGHNT, CDR2 YYREEE (reference sequence). The V and J ends lost 4 bases and 1 base respectively, with 11 bases between them.

This rearrangement joins TRBV5-4 to TRBJ1-4; a weak D match, TRBD1 (5 bases). The germline V gene encodes CDR1 SGHNT and CDR2 YYREEE (reference sequence). The CDR3 length is 14 residues. Trimming pared 2 bases from V and 5 bases from J, leaving 10 bases between. The CDR3 reads CASSFQGGNEKLFF. The CDR3 region has the DNA TGTGCCAGCAGCTTTCAGGGAGGGAATGAAAAACTGTTTTTT.

The V and J genes are TRBV10-3 and TRBJ1-5, with D possibly TRBD1 on 5 matching bases. The V gene lost 9 bases and the J gene lost 7 bases, with 16 bases spanning the gap. The germline V gene encodes CDR1 ENHRY and CDR2 SYGVKD. The CDR3 spans 13 residues. The CDR3 DNA sequence: TGTGCCATAGGAGGGGTTGAAGGACAGCCCCAGCATTTT. This translates into CAIGGVEGQPQHF.

This chain connects TRBV10-3 to TRBJ2-3; 9 positions match TRBD1. This CDR3 is 16 amino acids long. Per germline, CDR1 ENHRY and CDR2 SYGVKD. The ends lost 1 base at V and 7 bases at J; junction bases unmatched: 9. CDR3 in amino acids: CAISEFMLQGANTQYF. The CDR3 DNA is TGTGCCATCAGTGAGTTCATGTTACAGGGGGCGAATACGCAGTATTTT.

The V gene is TRBV6-5, the J gene TRBJ1-1; no clear D. Germline V gene lookup returns CDR1 MNHEY and CDR2 SVGAGI. Trimming shortened V by 1 base and J by 0 bases, and 0 bases separated the two germline ends. The CDR3 covers 12 residues. This chain's CDR3 is CASSYLNTEAFF. The CDR3 region has the DNA TGTGCCAGCAGTTACTTGAACACTGAAGCTTTCTTT.